This is a list of T cell receptor beta chains from one sample in a study of cytomegalovirus exposure and HLA in healthy donors. Data came from immunoSEQ multiplex PCR; TCRdb stores just in-frame clones and leaves some out. This table holds more than 100,000 clones, about three quarters found once. Sequenced sample: PBMCs. The source is a woman aged 40 to 55 in good health and CMV-seropositive. CDR3s include the opening cysteine and the closing phenylalanine or tryptophan. Some rows mark clone size as missing; the rest say once, few, many or name a class of expanded clone.

CDR3: CASSQIAGTYEQYF
size: -
V: TRBV11-2
J: TRBJ2-7

CDR3: CASSESPVPYGYTF
size: once
V: TRBV25-1
J: TRBJ1-2

CDR3: CATAPERGLDTQYF
size: -
V: TRBV15
J: TRBJ2-3

CDR3: CASSLAGEHYEQYF
size: -
V: TRBV18
J: TRBJ2-7

CDR3: CATSGGGDLETQYF
size: -
V: TRBV15
J: TRBJ2-5

CDR3: CAIRGHGNGIQETQYF
size: -
V: TRBV10-3
J: TRBJ2-5

CDR3: CASRSDRVNTEAFF
size: -
V: TRBV6-5
J: TRBJ1-1

CDR3: CASSSLQGANTEAFF
size: once
V: TRBV7-9
J: TRBJ1-1

CDR3: CASSSGDSYEQYF
size: -
V: TRBV21-1
J: -

CDR3: CASSYSSGGEQYF
size: -
V: TRBV6-5
J: TRBJ2-7

CDR3: CASSLEGGSLNEKLFF
size: -
V: TRBV5-1
J: TRBJ1-4

CDR3: CASSGGGTAMNTEAFF
size: -
V: TRBV5-1
J: TRBJ1-1

CDR3: CASSLDRGVSYEQYF
size: -
V: TRBV5-6
J: TRBJ2-7

CDR3: CASSVGTKNEQYF
size: -
V: TRBV9
J: TRBJ2-7

CDR3: CASRAGGRSYEQYF
size: -
V: TRBV27
J: TRBJ2-7

CDR3: CASSESGHRNQPQHF
size: -
V: TRBV10-2
J: TRBJ1-5

CDR3: CASSWSEAGEKLFF
size: -
V: TRBV5-1
J: TRBJ1-4

CDR3: CASSQEREGSQYF
size: once
V: TRBV5-6
J: TRBJ2-5

CDR3: CASSSDSFNQPQHF
size: -
V: TRBV6-5
J: TRBJ1-5

CDR3: CASSETSGVGEQFF
size: -
V: TRBV2
J: TRBJ2-1

CDR3: CASSLGTGVDYGYTF
size: -
V: TRBV5-1
J: TRBJ1-2

CDR3: CASSLSRDTDTQYF
size: few
V: TRBV7-2
J: TRBJ2-3

CDR3: CASSRTGISTDTQYF
size: -
V: TRBV18
J: TRBJ2-3

CDR3: CASSSGVRTNTEAFF
size: -
V: TRBV7-9
J: TRBJ1-1

CDR3: CASTRLAGGNNEQFF
size: -
V: TRBV19
J: TRBJ2-1

CDR3: CASTTGEDSYEQYF
size: -
V: TRBV19
J: TRBJ2-7

CDR3: CASSALRSPSDQPQHF
size: -
V: TRBV19
J: TRBJ1-5

CDR3: CASSQEAVQETQYF
size: -
V: TRBV4-3
J: TRBJ2-5

CDR3: CASSKGQVEGAFF
size: few
V: TRBV5-4
J: TRBJ1-1

CDR3: CASTPEGGIVDEQFF
size: -
V: TRBV4-2
J: TRBJ2-1

CDR3: CAVTQGNSPLHF
size: -
V: TRBV19
J: TRBJ1-6

CDR3: CASSIRRRGTGELFF
size: -
V: TRBV19
J: TRBJ2-2

CDR3: CASSQDRDRANTGELFF
size: -
V: TRBV4-2
J: TRBJ2-2

CDR3: CASSLGVLGAFF
size: few
V: TRBV6-5
J: TRBJ1-1

CDR3: CASSIRFPGELFF
size: -
V: TRBV19
J: TRBJ2-2

CDR3: CASLDNMNTEAFF
size: few
V: TRBV6-1
J: TRBJ1-1

CDR3: CASSYGQGLNQPQHF
size: -
V: TRBV6-5
J: TRBJ1-5

CDR3: CAWSKAGGSGELFF
size: few
V: TRBV30
J: TRBJ2-2

CDR3: CSVATGGRQYF
size: -
V: TRBV29-1
J: TRBJ2-7

CDR3: CASSEVGTGENSPLHF
size: -
V: TRBV6-1
J: TRBJ1-6

CDR3: CASSSGTIYNEQFF
size: -
V: TRBV19
J: TRBJ2-1

CDR3: CSVERNQETQYF
size: -
V: TRBV29-1
J: TRBJ2-5

CDR3: CASSSGLGNYNSPLHF
size: few
V: TRBV27
J: TRBJ1-6

CDR3: CASSPPQRLSPSPLHF
size: -
V: TRBV7-9
J: TRBJ1-6

CDR3: CASSLGRGPSMNTEAFF
size: -
V: TRBV5-1
J: TRBJ1-1

CDR3: CASSRDSLYEQYF
size: -
V: TRBV11-2
J: TRBJ2-7

CDR3: CASSSTGAGEAFF
size: -
V: TRBV5-5
J: TRBJ1-1

CDR3: CASQRDHSYEQYF
size: -
V: TRBV2
J: -

CDR3: CASSVVGQGGTDTQYF
size: -
V: TRBV9
J: TRBJ2-3

CDR3: CASSPGASGSHEQFF
size: -
V: TRBV18
J: TRBJ2-1

CDR3: CASSPEVPDGLTNYGYTF
size: -
V: TRBV18
J: TRBJ1-2

CDR3: CASSQDGQINYGYTF
size: -
V: TRBV4-1
J: TRBJ1-2

CDR3: CSSYGGPEQYF
size: few
V: TRBV20-1
J: TRBJ2-7

CDR3: CASSPDRGINNEQFF
size: -
V: TRBV5-5
J: TRBJ2-1

CDR3: CATSRGGQTYGYTF
size: once
V: TRBV15
J: TRBJ1-2

CDR3: CASSPTLPGIQETQYF
size: -
V: TRBV7-8
J: TRBJ2-5

CDR3: CASSYQENTEAFF
size: -
V: TRBV7-2
J: TRBJ1-1

CDR3: CASSSQGALSEKLFF
size: -
V: TRBV18
J: TRBJ1-4

CDR3: CASSEVSAPYSPYTQYF
size: -
V: TRBV6-1
J: TRBJ2-3